This TCR beta chain originates from a study of T cell repertoires in cytomegalovirus infection. This CDR3 region has 13 residues. CDR1 and CDR2 from the germline V gene are DFQATT and SNEGSKA (reference sequence). V gave up 4 bases and J gave up 14 bases, with 18 bases separating them. Remarks on this clonotype: What it recognizes is unknown.

Whole-study results and caveats: HLA-C-restricted CMV-specific TCR beta clonotypes were dominant in the ex vivo response.

TCRdb independently ran MiXCR on the reads; one entry per CDR3 protein. Of 200,000 to 300,000 distinct CDR3 sequences listed, around 15% are singletons. This TCR came from a human donor in good health (CMV status not recorded). Some clones in this sample may be carry-over from other donors' samples. The chain employs TRBV20-1 and TRBJ1-6; D is possibly TRBD1 (6 bases). Sequenced input: PBMCs. The CDR3 sequence is CSAIGRGLGTLHF. DNA of the CDR3: TGCAGTGCTATCGGCAGGGGACTAGGTACCCTCCACTTT.